These T cell receptor beta chains were read from a single sample in a study of blood T cell repertoires in COVID-19. The table came from immunoSEQ multiplex PCR; TCRdb's copy has only in-frame clones and leaves some out. This table has roughly 100,000 clones, around four fifths appearing once. The specimen was peripheral blood. All receptors come from a woman aged 70-85 years with acute or convalescent COVID-19. The CDR3 runs from the conserved cysteine through the conserved F or W. Each record gives: V gene, J gene, clone size, CDR3 length, D gene, CDR3 DNA, CDR3 protein. The D gene is left open where the match is weak. The listing skips clone size in some rows; elsewhere it reads once, few, many or a size class.

TRBV15,TRBJ2-3,-,14,TRBD2,TGTGCCACCAGCCCAGCGGGGGAATCAGATACGCAGTATTTT,CATSPAGESDTQYF
TRBV28,TRBJ2-7,-,16,-,TGTGCCAGCAGTTCGAATCCGGACTCCTTCACCTACGAGCAGTACTTC,CASSSNPDSFTYEQYF
TRBV2,TRBJ2-2,-,14,-,TGTGCCAGCTGTAGGGGCAGGGCCACCGGGGAGCTGTTTTTT,CASCRGRATGELFF
TRBV7-2,TRBJ1-6,-,17,-,TGTGCCAGCATCGACTTAACGAGGAACTCCTATAATTCACCCCTCCACTTT,CASIDLTRNSYNSPLHF
TRBV24-1,TRBJ2-3,-,16,-,TGTGCCACCAGTGACTATGACAGAGACGCCACAGATACGCAGTATTTT,CATSDYDRDATDTQYF
TRBV5-1,TRBJ2-5,-,15,TRBD1,TGCGCCAGCAGCTTAATAGCAGGGGGCGAAGAGACCCAGTACTTC,CASSLIAGGEETQYF
TRBV5-5,TRBJ1-2,-,14,-,TGTGCCAGCAGCTTGGGGGGGCTCGTCTATGGCTACACCTTC,CASSLGGLVYGYTF
TRBV7-9,TRBJ1-1,-,14,-,TGTGCCAGCAGCTTGGACAGATTGAACACTGAAGCTTTCTTT,CASSLDRLNTEAFF
TRBV10-3,TRBJ2-3,-,12,-,TGTGCCATCGGGCAGGTAACAGATACGCAGTATTTT,CAIGQVTDTQYF
TRBV4-1,TRBJ2-6,-,16,-,TGCGCCAGCAGCCAAGATGGGGCCTCTGGGGCCAACGTCCTGACTTTC,CASSQDGASGANVLTF
TRBV7-2,TRBJ2-2,-,14,-,TGTGCCAGCAGCACCACTAGTGTCACCGGGGAGCTGTTTTTT,CASSTTSVTGELFF
TRBV5-1,TRBJ2-1,-,13,TRBD1,TGCGCCAGCAGCGGACAGGGCCGAAATGAGCAGTTCTTC,CASSGQGRNEQFF
TRBV7-9,TRBJ2-2,few,14,-,TGTGCCAGCAGCTTATTCCAGAACACCGGGGAGCTGTTTTTT,CASSLFQNTGELFF
TRBV21-1,TRBJ1-2,few,13,-,TGTGCCAGCAGCAAACGCAGGGACTATGGCTACACCTTC,CASSKRRDYGYTF
TRBV6-6,TRBJ1-3,-,17,TRBD1,TGTGCCAGCAGTCGAGGGACAGGGGGCTACTCTGGAAACACCATATATTTT,CASSRGTGGYSGNTIYF
TRBV7-8,TRBJ2-2,-,16,TRBD1,TGTGCCAGCAGCCCGCCGGGACAGTGGAACACCGGGGAGCTGTTTTTT,CASSPPGQWNTGELFF
TRBV20-1,TRBJ1-2,-,13,-,TGCAGTGCTAGTTATGGCTCTAACTATGGCTACACCTTC,CSASYGSNYGYTF
TRBV11-2,TRBJ2-5,once,15,TRBD1,TGTGCCAGCAGCATACAGGGGACCCCACAAGAGACCCAGTACTTC,CASSIQGTPQETQYF